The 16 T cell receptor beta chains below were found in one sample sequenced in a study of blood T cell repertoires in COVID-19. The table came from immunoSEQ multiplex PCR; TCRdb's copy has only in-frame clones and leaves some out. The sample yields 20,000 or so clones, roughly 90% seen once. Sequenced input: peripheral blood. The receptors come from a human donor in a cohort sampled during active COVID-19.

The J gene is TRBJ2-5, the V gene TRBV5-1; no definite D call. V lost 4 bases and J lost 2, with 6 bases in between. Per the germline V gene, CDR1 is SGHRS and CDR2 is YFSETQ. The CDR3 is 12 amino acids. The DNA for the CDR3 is TGCGCCAGCAGCCCAACTCAAGAGACCCAGTACTTC. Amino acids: CASSPTQETQYF.

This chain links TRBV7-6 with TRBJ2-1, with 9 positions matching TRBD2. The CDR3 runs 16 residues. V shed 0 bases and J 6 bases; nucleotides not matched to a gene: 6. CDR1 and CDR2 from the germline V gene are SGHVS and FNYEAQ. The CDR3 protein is CASSLALGSGGNEQFF. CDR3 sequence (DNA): TGTGCCAGCAGCTTAGCGCTAGGTAGCGGGGGCAATGAGCAGTTCTTC.

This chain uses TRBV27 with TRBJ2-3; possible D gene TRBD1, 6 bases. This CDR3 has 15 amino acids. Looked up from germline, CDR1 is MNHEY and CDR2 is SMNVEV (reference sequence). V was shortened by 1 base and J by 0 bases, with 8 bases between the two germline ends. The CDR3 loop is CASSLLGHSTDTQYF. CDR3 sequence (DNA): TGTGCCAGCAGTTTATTGGGACATAGCACAGATACGCAGTATTTT.

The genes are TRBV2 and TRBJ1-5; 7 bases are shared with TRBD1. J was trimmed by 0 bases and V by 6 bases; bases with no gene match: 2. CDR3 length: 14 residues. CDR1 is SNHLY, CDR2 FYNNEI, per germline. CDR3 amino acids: CASSDRVSNQPQHF. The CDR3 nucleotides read TGTGCCAGCAGCGACAGGGTTAGCAATCAGCCCCAGCATTTT.

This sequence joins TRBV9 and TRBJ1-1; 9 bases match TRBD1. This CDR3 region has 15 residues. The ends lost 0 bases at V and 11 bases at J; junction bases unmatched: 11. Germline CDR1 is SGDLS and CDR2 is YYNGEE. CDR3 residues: CASSVASWGQGDAFF. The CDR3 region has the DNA TGTGCCAGCAGCGTAGCGAGCTGGGGACAGGGCGACGCTTTCTTT.

CDR3 sequence: CASSYGHGYEQYF. The DNA of the CDR3 is TGTGCCAGCAGTTATGGACACGGGTACGAGCAGTACTTC. The chain couples TRBV6-6 to TRBJ2-7; D may be TRBD1 (5 bases). The V gene's germline CDR1 is MNHNY and CDR2 SVGAGI (reference sequence). The CDR3 runs 13 residues. The V gene lost 3 bases and the J gene lost 4 bases, with 10 bases spanning the gap.

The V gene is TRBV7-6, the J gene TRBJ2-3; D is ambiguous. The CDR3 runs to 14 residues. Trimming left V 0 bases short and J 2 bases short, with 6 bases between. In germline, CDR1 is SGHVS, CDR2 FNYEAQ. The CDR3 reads CASSLATYTDTQYF. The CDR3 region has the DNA TGTGCCAGCAGCTTAGCCACCTACACAGATACGCAGTATTTT.

CDR3 coding DNA: TGTGCCAGCTCACCACCGTTAGGGGTCGGCTACACCTTC. This gives the protein CASSPPLGVGYTF. This rearrangement joins TRBV18 to TRBJ1-2, with D tentatively TRBD1 (5 bases). The CDR3 runs 13 residues. V lost 0 bases to trimming and J lost 8 bases, with 10 bases between them. Germline lookup yields CDR1 KGHSH and CDR2 LQKENI.

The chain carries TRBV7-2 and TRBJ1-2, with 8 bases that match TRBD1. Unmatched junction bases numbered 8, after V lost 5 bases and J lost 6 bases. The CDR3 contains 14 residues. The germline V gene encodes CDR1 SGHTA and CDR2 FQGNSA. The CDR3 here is CASSPGQGVNGYTF. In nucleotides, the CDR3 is TGTGCCAGCAGCCCAGGACAGGGTGTTAATGGCTACACCTTC.

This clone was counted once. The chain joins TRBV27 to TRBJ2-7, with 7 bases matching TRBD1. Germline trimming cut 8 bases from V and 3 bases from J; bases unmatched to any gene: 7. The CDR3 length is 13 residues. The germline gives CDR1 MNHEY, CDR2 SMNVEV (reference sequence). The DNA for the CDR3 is TGTGCCAGCGCAGCCGGGACAGACTACGAGCAGTACTTC. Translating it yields CASAAGTDYEQYF.

For the CDR3, the DNA is TGTGCCAGCAGCTTGGTTCGGACAAACTATGGCTACACCTTC. Its protein is CASSLVRTNYGYTF. This chain joins TRBV5-8 and TRBJ1-2; weak D call: TRBD1 (5 bases). The CDR3 sequence is 14 residues long. Deletions cut 0 bases from V and 2 bases from J, with 8 bases between. Germline CDR1 SGHTS, CDR2 YDEGEE.

Written as DNA, the CDR3 is TGTGCCAGCAGCCGGGACAGGGAAAATTCACCCCTCCACTTT. Residues: CASSRDRENSPLHF. The chain couples TRBV5-6 to TRBJ1-6, with TRBD1 identical over 9 bases. Germline assignment: CDR1 SGHDT and CDR2 YYEEEE. The V gene end was trimmed by 4 bases and the J gene end by 7 bases; junction bases not matched to a gene: 3. The CDR3 is 14 residues long. Supplemented by reference TRBV5-6 and TRBJ1-6, the full variable domain reads DAGVTQSPTHLIKTRGQQVTLRCSPKSGHDTVSWYQQALGQGPQFIFQYYEEEERQRGNFPDRFSGHQFPNYSSELNVNALLLGDSALYLCASSRDRENSPLHFGNGTRLTVT.

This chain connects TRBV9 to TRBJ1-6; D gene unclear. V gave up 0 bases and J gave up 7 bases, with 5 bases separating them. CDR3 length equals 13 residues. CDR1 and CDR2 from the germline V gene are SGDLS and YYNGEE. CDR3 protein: CASSVDANSPLHF. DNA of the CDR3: TGTGCCAGCAGCGTAGATGCGAATTCACCCCTCCACTTT.

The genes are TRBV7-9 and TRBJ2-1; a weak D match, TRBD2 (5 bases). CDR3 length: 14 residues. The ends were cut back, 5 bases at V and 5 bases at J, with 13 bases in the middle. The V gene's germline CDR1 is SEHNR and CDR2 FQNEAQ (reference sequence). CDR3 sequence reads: CASSLSDLNNEQFF. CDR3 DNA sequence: TGTGCCAGCAGCCTTAGCGATCTCAACAATGAGCAGTTCTTC.

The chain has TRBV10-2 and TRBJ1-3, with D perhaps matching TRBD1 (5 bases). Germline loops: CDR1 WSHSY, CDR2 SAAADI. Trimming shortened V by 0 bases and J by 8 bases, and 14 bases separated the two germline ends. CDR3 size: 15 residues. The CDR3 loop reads CASSESVVGGDTIYF. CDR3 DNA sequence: TGCGCCAGCAGTGAGTCTGTCGTCGGGGGGGACACCATATATTTT.

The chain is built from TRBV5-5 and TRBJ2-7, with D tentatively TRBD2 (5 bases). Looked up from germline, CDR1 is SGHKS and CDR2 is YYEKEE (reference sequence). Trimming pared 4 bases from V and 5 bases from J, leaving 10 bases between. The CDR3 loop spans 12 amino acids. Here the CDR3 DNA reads TGTGCCAGCAGCCAATACGGGGACGAGCAGTACTTC. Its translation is CASSQYGDEQYF.